These 18 T cell receptor beta chains originate from one sample sequenced in a study of blood T cell repertoires in COVID-19. The protocol was immunoSEQ multiplex PCR, while the TCRdb copy is restricted to in-frame clones and leaves out a portion. This table has 200,000 or so clones, 88% appearing once. Sequences were obtained from PBMCs or T cells enriched from blood (not recorded which). These receptors all stem from a woman in her 30s who had recovered from COVID-19.

In this sample, this clone turned up once. This chain connects TRBV5-8 to TRBJ2-7, with 7 bases identical to TRBD1. Per the germline V gene, CDR1 is SGHTS and CDR2 is YDEGEE. The V gene end was trimmed by 2 bases and the J gene end by 4 bases; junction bases not matched to a gene: 6. CDR3 length equals 14 residues. The CDR3 DNA reads as TGTGCCAGCAGCTTCACACAGGGGCGGTACGAGCAGTACTTC. Amino acid sequence: CASSFTQGRYEQYF. Full variable domain (outside the CDR3, taken from reference TRBV5-8 and TRBJ2-7): EAGVTQSPTHLIKTRGQQATLRCSPISGHTSVYWYQQALGLGLQFLLWYDEGEERNRGNFPPRFSGRQFPNYSSELNVNALELEDSALYLCASSFTQGRYEQYFGPGTRLTVT.

The CDR3 here is CASSRRRTGGGSGNTIYF. The DNA of the CDR3 is TGCGCCAGCAGTCGCAGGAGGACAGGAGGGGGCTCTGGAAACACCATATATTTT. The chain couples TRBV4-1 to TRBJ1-3; 7 bases fit TRBD1. Looked up from germline, CDR1 is MGHRA and CDR2 is YSYEKL. This CDR3 is 18 amino acids long. The V gene end was trimmed by 6 bases and the J gene end by 0 bases; junction bases not matched to a gene: 14.

The chain uses TRBV7-8 and TRBJ2-1, with 11 bases identical to TRBD2. The V segment lost 6 bases and the J segment 3 bases; nucleotides outside the gene matches: 10. The germline V gene has CDR1 SGHVS and CDR2 FQNEAQ. This CDR3 contains 17 residues. Written as DNA, the CDR3 is TGTGCCAGCAGTCACACCTCACTAGCGGGGGACTACAATGAGCAGTTCTTC. This gives the protein CASSHTSLAGDYNEQFF.

The CDR3 protein is CASSEGAGQWEYNEQFF. The CDR3 DNA sequence: TGTGCCAGCAGTGAAGGGGCAGGTCAGTGGGAATACAATGAGCAGTTCTTC. The chain uses TRBV25-1 and TRBJ2-1, with D perhaps TRBD1 (5 bases). Germline CDR1 is MGHDK and CDR2 is SYGVNS. The CDR3 totals 17 residues. V shed 2 bases and J shed 4 bases, with 18 bases lying between them.

The CDR3 here is CASSAQRGLSGANVLTF. CDR3 sequence (DNA): TGTGCCAGCAGCGCTCAGAGGGGGCTCAGTGGGGCCAACGTCCTGACTTTC. J is TRBJ2-6 and V is TRBV9; 7 nucleotides align to TRBD1. J gave up 3 bases and V 3 bases, and 9 bases lay outside the gene matches. This CDR3 has 17 amino acids. Germline V gene sequence: CDR1 SGDLS, CDR2 YYNGEE.

This chain uses TRBV5-1 with TRBJ2-7; TRBD1 matches at 8 bases. The trim removed 6 bases at V and 6 bases at J, leaving 11 bases unmatched. Germline CDR1 SGHRS, CDR2 YFSETQ. The CDR3 runs 14 residues. The CDR3 region is CASNRDRTGGEQYF. The CDR3 DNA is TGCGCCAGCAACCGGGACAGGACGGGCGGCGAGCAGTACTTC.

This chain joins TRBV7-2 and TRBJ2-5; 9 bases fit TRBD2. Germline V lookup: CDR1 SGHTA, CDR2 FQGNSA. The CDR3 runs 17 residues. J was trimmed by 0 bases and V by 2 bases; bases with no gene match: 7. The DNA of the CDR3 is TGTGCCAGCAGCTTACAAGCAGCGGGGGGAAACCAAGAGACCCAGTACTTC. Amino acid sequence: CASSLQAAGGNQETQYF. The variable domain in full, completed from reference TRBV7-2 and TRBJ2-5, reads GAGVSQSPSNKVTEKGKDVELRCDPISGHTALYWYRQSLGQGLEFLIYFQGNSAPDKSGLPSDRFSAERTGGSVSTLTIQRTQQEDSAVYLCASSLQAAGGNQETQYFGPGTRLLVL.

The chain recombines TRBV2 with TRBJ2-1; tentatively, D is TRBD2 (7 bases). This CDR3 is built from 18 residues. In germline, CDR1 is SNHLY, CDR2 FYNNEI. Trimming cost V 4 bases and J 3 bases, with 22 bases left between them. Here the CDR3 reads CASSGGLAGGGFYNEQFF. CDR3 nucleotides: TGTGCCAGCAGTGGTGGGTTAGCCGGCGGGGGCTTCTACAATGAGCAGTTCTTC.

This chain uses TRBV4-1 with TRBJ1-1; 10 bases are a match to TRBD1. Germline V gene sequence: CDR1 MGHRA, CDR2 YSYEKL. V was clipped by 1 base and J by 1 base; unmatched bases: 3. The CDR3 covers 16 residues. CDR3 bases: TGCGCCAGCAGCCAAGGGACAGGGGGTAAGAACACTGAAGCTTTCTTT. Protein sequence: CASSQGTGGKNTEAFF.

The genes are TRBV6-2 or TRBV6-3 and TRBJ2-7; 15 bases map to TRBD2. The CDR3 covers 15 residues. Germline values: CDR1 MNHEY, CDR2 SVGEGT. V shed 7 bases and J 5 bases; nucleotides not matched to a gene: 6. The CDR3 nucleotides read TGTGCCAGCACCCCCAGGACTAGCGGGAGGGACGAGCAGTACTTC. Translated, it gives CASTPRTSGRDEQYF.

V and J are TRBV5-6 and TRBJ2-5; the D gene is possibly TRBD2 (6 bases). The CDR3 has 14 residues. Per the germline V gene, CDR1 is SGHDT and CDR2 is YYEEEE. Trimming shortened V by 1 base and J by 5 bases, and 12 bases separated the two germline ends. The CDR3 loop reads CASSLIGAGETQYF. The CDR3 DNA follows: TGTGCCAGCAGCTTGATTGGGGCGGGGGAGACCCAGTACTTC.

This chain joins TRBV29-1 and TRBJ1-1, with D possibly being TRBD1 (6 bases). Trimming removed 5 bases at V and 2 bases at J, with 12 bases between. The germline gives CDR1 SQVTM, CDR2 ANQGSEA. CDR3 length equals 13 residues. The CDR3 region is CSVSQGPNTEAFF. The CDR3 DNA sequence: TGCAGCGTTTCACAGGGACCCAACACTGAAGCTTTCTTT. The full variable domain, rest sourced from reference TRBV29-1 and TRBJ1-1, is SAVISQKPSRDICQRGTSLTIQCQVDSQVTMMFWYRQQPGQSLTLIATANQGSEATYESGFVIDKFPISRPNLTFSTLTVSNMSPEDSSIYLCSVSQGPNTEAFFGQGTRLTVV.

This chain joins TRBV4-3 and TRBJ1-2; D remains unclear. Germline V CDR1 and CDR2: LGHNA, YSLEER. The CDR3 sequence is 15 residues long. The ends were cut back, 0 bases at V and 3 bases at J, with 11 bases in the middle. CDR3 DNA sequence: TGCGCCAGCAGCCAAGATAGAGGCAGAGACTATGGCTACACCTTC. As protein: CASSQDRGRDYGYTF.

This clone has just a few counts. Other DNA sequences in the same sample also yield this CDR3. V and J are TRBV7-9 and TRBJ1-2; D ambiguous. CDR3 length: 14 residues. V dropped 5 bases and J dropped 2 bases, with 12 bases sitting between them. Germline lookup yields CDR1 SEHNR and CDR2 FQNEAQ (reference sequence). CDR3 region: CASSPSGGNYGYTF. In DNA form, the CDR3 reads TGTGCCAGCAGCCCTAGCGGCGGGAACTATGGCTACACCTTC. Full variable domain (outside the CDR3, taken from reference TRBV7-9 and TRBJ1-2): DTGVSQNPRHKITKRGQNVTFRCDPISEHNRLYWYRQTLGQGPEFLTYFQNEAQLEKSRLLSDRFSAERPKGSFSTLEIQRTEQGDSAMYLCASSPSGGNYGYTFGSGTRLTVV.

The genes are TRBV7-2 and TRBJ1-6, with 7 bases fitting TRBD1. V shed 1 base, J shed 10 bases, and the junction held 10 bases outside the gene matches. Per germline, CDR1 SGHTA and CDR2 FQGNSA. The CDR3 consists of 16 residues. The CDR3 coding sequence is TGTGCCAGCAGCTTAGTACGTCAGGGGGAAGGATCACCCCTCCACTTT. This codes for CASSLVRQGEGSPLHF.

This clone was observed a single time. V and J are TRBV7-9 and TRBJ2-1; D perhaps matches TRBD2 (7 bases). The germline V gene has CDR1 SEHNR and CDR2 FQNEAQ (reference sequence). The CDR3 runs 17 residues. V was trimmed by 5 bases and J by 3 bases, leaving 20 bases between them. As DNA, the CDR3 is TGTGCCAGCAGCCCGGGGGAGGGGGGAGCCAGCTACAATGAGCAGTTCTTC. It yields the protein CASSPGEGGASYNEQFF.

V gene TRBV9 combines with J gene TRBJ2-3; the match to TRBD2 covers 11 bases. The CDR3 is 16 amino acids. The germline CDR1 and CDR2 sequences are SGDLS and YYNGEE. J lost 5 bases, V lost 3 bases, and 8 bases had no gene match. The CDR3 is CASSGRLAGTEDTQYF. DNA of the CDR3: TGTGCCAGCAGCGGCCGACTAGCGGGGACTGAAGATACGCAGTATTTT.

This chain connects TRBV18 to TRBJ1-2; TRBD1 matches 10 bases. V lost 2 bases to trimming and J lost 7 bases; unmatched junction nucleotides: 4. The CDR3 runs to 14 residues. Germline assignment: CDR1 KGHSH and CDR2 LQKENI. As DNA, the CDR3 is TGTGCCAGCTCACCAATTGGGACAGGGGTTGGCTACACCTTC. This codes for CASSPIGTGVGYTF. Looking up the rest from reference TRBV18 and TRBJ1-2 gives the full variable domain: NAGVMQNPRHLVRRRGQEARLRCSPMKGHSHVYWYRQLPEEGLKFMVYLQKENIIDESGMPKERFSAEFPKEGPSILRIQQVVRGDSAAYFCASSPIGTGVGYTFGSGTRLTVV.